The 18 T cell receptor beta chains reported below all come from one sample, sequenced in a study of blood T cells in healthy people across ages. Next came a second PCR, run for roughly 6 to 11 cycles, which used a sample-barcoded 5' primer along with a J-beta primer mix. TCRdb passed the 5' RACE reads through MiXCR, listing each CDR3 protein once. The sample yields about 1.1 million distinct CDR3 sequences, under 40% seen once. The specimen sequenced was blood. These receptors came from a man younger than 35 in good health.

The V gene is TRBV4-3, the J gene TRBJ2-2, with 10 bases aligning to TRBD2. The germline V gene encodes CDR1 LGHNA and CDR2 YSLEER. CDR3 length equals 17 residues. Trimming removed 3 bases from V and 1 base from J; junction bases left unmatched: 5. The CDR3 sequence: CASSQAPSGGNTGELFF. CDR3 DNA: TGCGCCAGCAGCCAGGCTCCTAGCGGGGGGAACACCGGGGAGCTGTTTTTT.

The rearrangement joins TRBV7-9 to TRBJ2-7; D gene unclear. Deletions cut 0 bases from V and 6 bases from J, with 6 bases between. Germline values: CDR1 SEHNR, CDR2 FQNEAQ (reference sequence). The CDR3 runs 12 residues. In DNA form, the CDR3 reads TGTGCCAGCAGCTTAGCGTCGGCCGAGCAGTACTTC. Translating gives CASSLASAEQYF.

For the CDR3, the DNA is TGTGCCAGCAGTTACCCGCGGGGACAGGAAGAGGTCTATGGCTACACCTTC. This translates into CASSYPRGQEEVYGYTF. The J gene is TRBJ1-2, the V gene TRBV6-2 or TRBV6-3; 8 nucleotides agree with TRBD1. V shed 2 bases, J shed 4 bases, and the junction held 12 bases outside the gene matches. This CDR3 spans 17 amino acids. CDR1 and CDR2 from the germline V gene are MNHEY and SVGEGT.

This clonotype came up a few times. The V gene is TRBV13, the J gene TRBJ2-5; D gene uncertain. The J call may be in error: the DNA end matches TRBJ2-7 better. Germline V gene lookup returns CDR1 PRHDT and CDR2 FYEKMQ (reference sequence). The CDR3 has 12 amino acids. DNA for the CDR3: TGTGCCAGCAGCTTAGCCCTCAACGAGCAGTACTTC. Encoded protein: CASSLALNEQYF.

This chain's CDR3 is CASSQVYEGRYTF. The CDR3 DNA follows: TGCGCCAGCAGCCAAGTTTACGAGGGCCGCTACACCTTC. The chain has TRBV4-3 and TRBJ1-2; the D is unclear. Germline V gene data show CDR1 as LGHNA and CDR2 as YSLEER. The CDR3 is made up of 13 amino acids. V lost 1 base to trimming and J lost 9 bases, with 12 bases between them.

The CDR3 DNA reads TGTGCCAGCAGCGAGGAAGCAGGATATCTGGGCGAGCAGTACTTC. It codes for CASSEEAGYLGEQYF. The V call is TRBV7-8, the J call TRBJ2-5; D unresolved. The tail of the sequence fits TRBJ2-7 better, so the J call may be wrong. From germline, CDR1 is SGHVS and CDR2 FQNEAQ. CDR3 size: 15 residues.

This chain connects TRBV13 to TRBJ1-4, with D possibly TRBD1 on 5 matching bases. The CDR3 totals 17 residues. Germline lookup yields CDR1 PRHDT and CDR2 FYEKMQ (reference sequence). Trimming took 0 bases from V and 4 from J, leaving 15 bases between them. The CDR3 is CASSLGLRGRINEKLFF. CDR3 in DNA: TGTGCCAGCAGCTTAGGTCTAAGGGGACGGATTAATGAAAAACTGTTTTTT. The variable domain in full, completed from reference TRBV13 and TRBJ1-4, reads AAGVIQSPRHLIKEKRETATLKCYPIPRHDTVYWYQQGPGQDPQFLISFYEKMQSDKGSIPDRFSAQQFSDYHSELNMSSLELGDSALYFCASSLGLRGRINEKLFFGSGTQLSVL.

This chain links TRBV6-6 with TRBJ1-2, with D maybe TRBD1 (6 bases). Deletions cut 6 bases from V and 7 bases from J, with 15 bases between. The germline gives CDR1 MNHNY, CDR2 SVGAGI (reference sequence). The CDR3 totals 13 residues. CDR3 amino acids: CASRTTSGAGYTF. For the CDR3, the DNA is TGTGCCAGCAGAACAACGTCAGGGGCTGGCTACACCTTC.

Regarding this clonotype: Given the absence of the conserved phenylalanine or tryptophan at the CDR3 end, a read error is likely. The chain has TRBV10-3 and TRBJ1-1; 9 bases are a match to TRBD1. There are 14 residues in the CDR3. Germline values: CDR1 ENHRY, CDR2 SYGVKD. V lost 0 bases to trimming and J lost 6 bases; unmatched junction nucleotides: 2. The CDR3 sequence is CAISESGQGPEAFS. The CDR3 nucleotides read TGTGCCATCAGTGAGTCGGGACAGGGCCCTGAAGCTTTCTCT.

The CDR3 is CASSQVRDGDSGNTIYF. As DNA, the CDR3 is TGTGCCAGCAGCCAAGTAAGGGACGGAGACTCTGGAAACACCATATATTTT. The chain has TRBV4-2 and TRBJ1-3, with D possibly being TRBD1 (5 bases). Trimming left V 1 base short and J 0 bases short, with 13 bases between. CDR1 LGHNA and CDR2 YNFKEQ come from the germline V gene. This CDR3 region has 17 residues.

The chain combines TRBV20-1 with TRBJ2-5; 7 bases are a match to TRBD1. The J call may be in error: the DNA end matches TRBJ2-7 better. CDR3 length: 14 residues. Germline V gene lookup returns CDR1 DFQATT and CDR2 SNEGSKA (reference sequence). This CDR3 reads CSASSQGEIYEQYF. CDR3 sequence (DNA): TGCAGTGCTAGCTCTCAGGGGGAAATTTACGAGCAGTACTTC.

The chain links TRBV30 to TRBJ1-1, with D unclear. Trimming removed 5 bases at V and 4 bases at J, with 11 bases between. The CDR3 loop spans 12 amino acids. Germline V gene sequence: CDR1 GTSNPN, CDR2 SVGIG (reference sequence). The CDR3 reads CAWDRVITEAFF. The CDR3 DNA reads TGTGCCTGGGATCGAGTAATCACTGAAGCTTTCTTT.

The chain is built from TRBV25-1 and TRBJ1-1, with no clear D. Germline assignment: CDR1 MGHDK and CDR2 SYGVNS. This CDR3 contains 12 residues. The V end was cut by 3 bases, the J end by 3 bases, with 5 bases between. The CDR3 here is CASSEKDTEAFF. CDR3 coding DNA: TGTGCCAGCAGTGAGAAAGACACTGAAGCTTTCTTT.

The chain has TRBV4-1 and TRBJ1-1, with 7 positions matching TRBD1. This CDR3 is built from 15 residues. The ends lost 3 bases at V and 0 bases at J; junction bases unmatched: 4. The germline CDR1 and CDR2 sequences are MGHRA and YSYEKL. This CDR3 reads CASSHDDRVNTEAFF. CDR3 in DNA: TGCGCCAGCAGCCACGACGACAGGGTGAACACTGAAGCTTTCTTT.

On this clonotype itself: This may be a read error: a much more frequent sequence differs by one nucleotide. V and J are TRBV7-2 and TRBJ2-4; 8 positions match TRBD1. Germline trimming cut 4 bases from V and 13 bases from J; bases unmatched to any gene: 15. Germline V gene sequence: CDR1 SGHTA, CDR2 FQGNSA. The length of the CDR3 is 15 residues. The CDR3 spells CASSSRTGMGNEQYF. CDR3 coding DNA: TGTGCCAGCAGCTCCAGGACAGGGATGGGGAATGAGCAGTACTTC.

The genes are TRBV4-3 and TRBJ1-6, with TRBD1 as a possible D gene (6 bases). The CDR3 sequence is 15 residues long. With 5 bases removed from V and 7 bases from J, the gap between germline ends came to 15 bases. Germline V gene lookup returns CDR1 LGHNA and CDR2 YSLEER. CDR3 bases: TGCGCCAGCAGCACCTGGACAGCGGGGAATTCACCCCTCCACTTT. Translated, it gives CASSTWTAGNSPLHF.

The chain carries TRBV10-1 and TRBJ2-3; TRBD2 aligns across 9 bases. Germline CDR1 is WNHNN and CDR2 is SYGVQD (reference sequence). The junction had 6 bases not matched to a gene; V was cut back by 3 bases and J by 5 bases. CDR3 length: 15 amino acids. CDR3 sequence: CASSDERGDVDTQYF. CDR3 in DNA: TGCGCCAGCAGTGATGAGCGGGGGGATGTAGATACGCAGTATTTT.

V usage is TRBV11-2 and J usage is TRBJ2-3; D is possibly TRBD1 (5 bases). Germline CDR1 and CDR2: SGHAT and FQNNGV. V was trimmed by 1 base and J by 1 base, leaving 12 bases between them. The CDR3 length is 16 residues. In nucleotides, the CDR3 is TGTGCCAGCAGCTTAGGTGGGTGGGGCGGCACAGATACGCAGTATTTT. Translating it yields CASSLGGWGGTDTQYF.